These 32 T cell receptor beta chains came from one sample sequenced in a study of beta chain features in type 1 diabetes. These receptors' antigens are unknown. Findings and caveats of the study: TCRB CDR3 length was moderately but significantly reduced in all four CD4+ subsets of Type 1 diabetes patients.

Reverse transcription of all isolated RNA meant that expressed TCRB transcripts were sequenced. Measured with immunoSEQ multiplex PCR; TCRdb has only the in-frame clones, and not every one. Of hundreds of thousands of clones in the sample, roughly 13% were seen once. The material sequenced was naive CD4+ T cells from blood. These receptors all stem from a man younger than 35 with type 1 diabetes.

This clone appeared once. V is TRBV4-1 and J is TRBJ1-2, with D unresolved. Germline values: CDR1 MGHRA, CDR2 YSYEKL. V dropped 0 bases and J dropped 8 bases, with 13 bases sitting between them. This CDR3 region has 14 residues. CDR3 nucleotides: TGCGCCAGCAGCCAAGAGGACTGGTCTGTGGGCTACACCTTC. Its translation is CASSQEDWSVGYTF.

This chain links TRBV7-8 with TRBJ2-3, with D possibly being TRBD2 (7 bases). This CDR3 spans 15 amino acids. Germline V gives CDR1 SGHVS, CDR2 FQNEAQ. Trimming took 6 bases from V and 2 from J, leaving 15 bases between them. The CDR3 DNA is TGTGCCAGCAGTCAAGGGGGGGGATTCACAGATACGCAGTATTTT. Amino acid sequence: CASSQGGGFTDTQYF.

Here the CDR3 reads CASSTIAPGYTF. The CDR3 nucleotides are TGTGCCAGCAGCACCATCGCCCCTGGCTACACCTTC. J is TRBJ1-2 and V is TRBV28; D is undetermined. V lost 6 bases and J lost 7, with 12 bases in between. The CDR3 is 12 amino acids. CDR1 is MDHEN, CDR2 SYDVKM, per germline.

The J gene is TRBJ2-1, the V gene TRBV5-4; TRBD2 matches 10 bases. The germline V gene has CDR1 SGHNT and CDR2 YYREEE (reference sequence). Trimming at V came to 0 bases and at J to 2 bases, leaving 11 bases not matched to a gene. This CDR3 region has 19 residues. CDR3 DNA sequence: TGTGCCAGCAGCTTGGAGGCTAGCGGGGGCCCTTCCCCCTACAATGAGCAGTTCTTC. Its protein is CASSLEASGGPSPYNEQFF.

This clone occurred a few times. The rearrangement uses TRBV29-1 and TRBJ1-2, with D tentatively TRBD1 (5 bases). The CDR3 has 12 residues. CDR1 and CDR2 (germline): SQVTM, ANQGSEA. The V end lost 2 bases, the J end lost 6 bases, and 10 bases lay between the germline ends. Here the CDR3 reads CSVEQGDHGYTF. The DNA for the CDR3 is TGCAGCGTTGAACAAGGGGATCATGGCTACACCTTC.

The chain combines TRBV29-1 with TRBJ1-2; perhaps TRBD1 as D (6 bases). Germline assignment: CDR1 SQVTM and CDR2 ANQGSEA. V was pared by 4 bases and J by 4 bases, with 19 bases between. The CDR3 runs 15 residues. In DNA form, the CDR3 reads TGCAGCGTTGTTAGGGAGGTTGGACAGATCTATGGCTACACCTTC. It codes for CSVVREVGQIYGYTF. Using reference TRBV29-1 and TRBJ1-2 for the parts outside the CDR3, the full variable domain is SAVISQKPSRDICQRGTSLTIQCQVDSQVTMMFWYRQQPGQSLTLIATANQGSEATYESGFVIDKFPISRPNLTFSTLTVSNMSPEDSSIYLCSVVREVGQIYGYTFGSGTRLTVV.

This clone was picked up a small number of times. The V and J genes are TRBV30 and TRBJ1-5, with D maybe TRBD1 (6 bases). The CDR3 loop spans 13 amino acids. Deletions cut 5 bases from V and 3 bases from J, with 11 bases between. CDR1 is GTSNPN and CDR2 is SVGIG in the germline V gene (reference sequence). In DNA, the CDR3 is TGTGCCTGGGCCGGACAGAACAATCAGCCCCAGCATTTT. It translates to CAWAGQNNQPQHF.

The chain recombines TRBV4-1 with TRBJ2-4, with 7 positions matching TRBD2. The germline V gene encodes CDR1 MGHRA and CDR2 YSYEKL. There are 13 residues in the CDR3. The junction had 9 bases not matched to a gene; V was cut back by 6 bases and J by 10 bases. In DNA form, the CDR3 reads TGCGCCAGCAGTGCCGTCGGGACTAATATTCAGTACTTC. Translating gives CASSAVGTNIQYF.

V gene TRBV2 combines with J gene TRBJ2-7; unclear D gene. The CDR3 length is 15 residues. Germline values: CDR1 SNHLY, CDR2 FYNNEI. Trimming pared 2 bases from V and 5 bases from J, leaving 16 bases between. The CDR3 bases are TGTGCCAGCAGTGAATTGGCTCAACCGGGCCACGAGCAGTACTTC. It encodes CASSELAQPGHEQYF.

This clone has more than one count but fewer than ten. The chain joins TRBV18 to TRBJ1-2; 9 bases line up with TRBD1. Germline assignment: CDR1 KGHSH and CDR2 LQKENI. Losses at the gene ends were 6 bases for V and 3 bases for J; bases not matched to a gene: 11. The CDR3 has 16 amino acids. The CDR3 DNA sequence: TGTGCCAGCTCCCACGGACAGGGGATTACTGACTATGGCTACACCTTC. It is translated as CASSHGQGITDYGYTF.

This clone was detected only a few times. The chain combines TRBV11-2 with TRBJ1-3; D call uncertain. CDR3 size: 16 residues. With 1 base removed from V and 2 bases from J, the gap between germline ends came to 12 bases. In germline, CDR1 is SGHAT, CDR2 FQNNGV. Here the CDR3 reads CASSLGAIGTGNTIYF. Here the CDR3 DNA reads TGTGCCAGCAGCTTAGGGGCAATTGGGACTGGAAACACCATATATTTT.

This clone was seen more than once but under ten times. This chain uses TRBV25-1 with TRBJ1-3; D might be TRBD1 (6 bases). The CDR3 covers 14 residues. The germline V gene encodes CDR1 MGHDK and CDR2 SYGVNS. Deletions cut 6 bases from V and 4 bases from J, with 13 bases between. DNA for the CDR3: TGTGCCAGCAGGGACAGTCTCGGCGGAAACACCATATATTTT. It codes for CASRDSLGGNTIYF.

This chain uses TRBV6-5 with TRBJ2-7; 9 bases align to TRBD2. The junction had 6 bases not matched to a gene; V was cut back by 6 bases and J by 0 bases. The CDR3 covers 15 residues. Germline V gene sequence: CDR1 MNHEY, CDR2 SVGAGI. The CDR3 coding sequence is TGTGCCAGCAGCTTTAGCGGGGGCCGCTCCTACGAGCAGTACTTC. It encodes CASSFSGGRSYEQYF.

The rearrangement links TRBV5-1 to TRBJ2-1, with 8 bases aligning to TRBD2. Germline CDR1 is SGHRS and CDR2 is YFSETQ. V lost 0 bases, J lost 5 bases, and 4 bases stayed unmatched. The CDR3 length is 15 residues. The CDR3 DNA sequence: TGCGCCAGCAGCTTGGCGGGACTAGAGAACAATGAGCAGTTCTTC. This gives the protein CASSLAGLENNEQFF.

This rearrangement joins TRBV4-1 to TRBJ2-3; possibly TRBD2 for D (6 bases). Germline CDR1 MGHRA, CDR2 YSYEKL. Trimming cost V 1 base and J 0 bases, with 11 bases left between them. This CDR3 is built from 16 residues. CDR3 amino acids: CASSQAGDQSTDTQYF. Written as DNA, the CDR3 is TGCGCCAGCAGCCAAGCGGGGGATCAGAGCACAGATACGCAGTATTTT.

This chain links TRBV2 with TRBJ1-1; 8 nucleotides align to TRBD1. Germline V gene data show CDR1 as SNHLY and CDR2 as FYNNEI. The CDR3 runs 12 residues. Unmatched junction bases numbered 5, after V lost 3 bases and J lost 11 bases. CDR3 amino acids: CASSDQGANAFF. CDR3 bases: TGTGCCAGCAGTGACCAGGGGGCTAATGCTTTCTTT.

The rearrangement uses TRBV5-1 and TRBJ1-3; 8 bases agree with TRBD1. The germline V gene encodes CDR1 SGHRS and CDR2 YFSETQ. The CDR3 length is 16 residues. V lost 0 bases to trimming and J lost 2 bases; unmatched junction nucleotides: 4. The CDR3 here is CASSLAPGGAGNTIYF. The CDR3 DNA reads TGCGCCAGCAGCTTGGCCCCAGGGGGCGCTGGAAACACCATATATTTT.

The CDR3 region has the DNA TGTGCCAGCCATATGGACCGCACAGATACGCAGTATTTT. The encoded protein is CASHMDRTDTQYF. The chain carries TRBV27 and TRBJ2-3; no firm D call. Germline values: CDR1 MNHEY, CDR2 SMNVEV (reference sequence). The CDR3 sequence is 13 residues long. V gave up 8 bases and J gave up 1 base, with 10 bases separating them.

This sequence joins TRBV30 and TRBJ1-1, with TRBD1 matching over 8 bases. The CDR3 has 13 residues. The V gene end was trimmed by 5 bases and the J gene end by 7 bases; junction bases not matched to a gene: 9. Germline CDR1 GTSNPN, CDR2 SVGIG (reference sequence). For the CDR3, the DNA is TGTGCCTGGGATCAAATAGGACAGGGTGAAGCTTTCTTT. Translation gives CAWDQIGQGEAFF.

The DNA of the CDR3 is TGTGCCAGCAGCTTTATGGTGGGACAGGCGAACACCGGGGAGCTGTTTTTT. It yields the protein CASSFMVGQANTGELFF. The V call is TRBV7-3, the J call TRBJ2-2, with 8 bases fitting TRBD1. CDR1 SGHTA and CDR2 FQGTGA come from the germline V gene. The CDR3 has 17 residues. V lost 3 bases, J lost 0 bases, and 6 bases stayed unmatched.

This chain uses TRBV28 with TRBJ1-1, with a weak D call TRBD1 (6 bases). Trimming shortened V by 7 bases and J by 6 bases, and 18 bases separated the two germline ends. Germline loops: CDR1 MDHEN, CDR2 SYDVKM. The length of the CDR3 is 14 residues. The CDR3 region has the DNA TGTGCCAGCACTTACCCTGCGGGGGGCGCTGAAGCTTTCTTT. This codes for CASTYPAGGAEAFF.

This clone turned up a few times. The chain links TRBV14 to TRBJ1-6, with D unclear. The CDR3 totals 14 residues. CDR1 and CDR2 (germline): SGHDN, FVKESK. V was clipped by 4 bases and J by 7 bases, with 11 bases between them. The CDR3 region is CASSPTLGNSPLHF. CDR3 nucleotides: TGTGCCAGCAGCCCTACACTGGGGAATTCACCCCTCCACTTT.

This chain uses TRBV2 with TRBJ1-2; D is ambiguous. The CDR3 consists of 13 residues. CDR1 is SNHLY and CDR2 is FYNNEI in the germline V gene. The V end lost 0 bases, the J end lost 6 bases, and 8 bases lay between the germline ends. The CDR3: CASSEAPGHGYTF. The CDR3 DNA sequence: TGTGCCAGCAGTGAAGCGCCCGGGCATGGCTACACCTTC.

This clone was seen only a few times. The chain employs TRBV5-1 and TRBJ1-2; D ambiguous. The CDR3 has 13 residues. V lost 3 bases and J 4 bases, leaving 10 bases between the germline ends. Germline CDR1 SGHRS, CDR2 YFSETQ. CDR3 residues: CASSSGSPYGYTF. CDR3 nucleotides: TGCGCCAGCAGCTCCGGGAGTCCCTATGGCTACACCTTC.

The CDR3 region has the DNA TGTGCCAGCAGCTTAATCTATACTAGCGGAGTTCAAGAGACCCAGTACTTC. Residues: CASSLIYTSGVQETQYF. The V gene is TRBV7-9, the J gene TRBJ2-5; TRBD2 agrees at 8 bases. Germline CDR1 is SEHNR and CDR2 is FQNEAQ (reference sequence). The length of the CDR3 is 17 residues. V was clipped by 2 bases and J by 2 bases; unmatched bases: 10.

Comment on this clone: This same CDR3 is encoded by further DNA sequences in the sample. The chain combines TRBV2 with TRBJ1-5; 8 bases fit TRBD1. CDR1 and CDR2 (germline): SNHLY, FYNNEI. Trimming cost V 6 bases and J 2 bases; bases outside gene matches: 6. The CDR3 runs to 15 residues. The CDR3 region has the DNA TGTGCCAGCAGCCTACAGGGGGTAGGCAATCAGCCCCAGCATTTT. Translating it yields CASSLQGVGNQPQHF.

The chain recombines TRBV20-1 with TRBJ1-1; D gene uncertain. The V gene's germline CDR1 is DFQATT and CDR2 SNEGSKA (reference sequence). This CDR3 comprises 11 residues. V was clipped by 6 bases and J by 11 bases, with 16 bases between them. The CDR3 nucleotides are TGCAGTGCGCCGGGCCAAGAATACGCTTTCTTT. Its translation: CSAPGQEYAFF.

This clone was seen only a few times. The chain couples TRBV5-1 to TRBJ1-6; TRBD1 agrees at 7 bases. In germline, CDR1 is SGHRS, CDR2 YFSETQ. The CDR3 length is 15 residues. The J segment lost 7 bases and the V segment lost 0 bases, leaving 4 bases of the junction unmatched. The CDR3 DNA is TGCGCCAGCAGCTTGGTGCCGACAGGGAATTCACCCCTCCACTTT. This codes for CASSLVPTGNSPLHF.

The chain is built from TRBV30 and TRBJ2-7; D remains unclear. Germline loops: CDR1 GTSNPN, CDR2 SVGIG (reference sequence). Deletions cut 5 bases from V and 5 bases from J, with 16 bases between. The CDR3 contains 13 residues. This CDR3 reads CAWEAAILHEQYF. DNA for the CDR3: TGTGCCTGGGAGGCAGCGATTTTGCACGAGCAGTACTTC.

This clone has a handful of counts. The genes are TRBV10-3 and TRBJ2-7; possibly TRBD2 for D (5 bases). The CDR3 consists of 14 residues. Germline V lookup: CDR1 ENHRY, CDR2 SYGVKD. Trimming took 3 bases from V and 2 from J, leaving 11 bases between them. DNA for the CDR3: TGTGCCATCAGTGACACGGGGAAAACCTACGAGCAGTACTTC. It is translated as CAISDTGKTYEQYF.

In its sample, this clone was seen a few times. J is TRBJ2-5 and V is TRBV2; D ambiguous. The CDR3 extends over 13 amino acids. Trimming took off 7 bases at V and 2 bases at J, with 11 bases between the two ends. The germline V gene has CDR1 SNHLY and CDR2 FYNNEI. This CDR3 is CASNGRRQETQYF. The DNA of the CDR3 is TGTGCCAGCAATGGCCGTCGGCAAGAGACCCAGTACTTC.

A note on this clone: Germline is not matched at one junction end, which may reflect a read error. The chain uses TRBV30 and TRBJ2-7; possible D gene TRBD2, 6 bases. The CDR3 spans 11 residues. Germline V gives CDR1 GTSNPN, CDR2 SVGIG (reference sequence). CDR3 amino acids: CAWSLNGGCGF. The CDR3 region has the DNA TGTGCCTGGAGCCTAAACGGGGGTTGCGGATTC.